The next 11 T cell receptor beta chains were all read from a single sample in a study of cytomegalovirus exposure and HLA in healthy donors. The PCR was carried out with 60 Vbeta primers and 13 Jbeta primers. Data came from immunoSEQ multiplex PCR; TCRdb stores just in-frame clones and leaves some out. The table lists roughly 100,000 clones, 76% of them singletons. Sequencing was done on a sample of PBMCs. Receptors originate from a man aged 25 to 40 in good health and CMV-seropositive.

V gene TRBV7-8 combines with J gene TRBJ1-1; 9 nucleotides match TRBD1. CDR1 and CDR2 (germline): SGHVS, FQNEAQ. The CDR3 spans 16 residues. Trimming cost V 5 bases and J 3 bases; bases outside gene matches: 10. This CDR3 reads CASSVRDRVVDTEAFF. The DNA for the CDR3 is TGTGCCAGCAGCGTCCGGGACAGGGTAGTAGACACTGAAGCTTTCTTT.

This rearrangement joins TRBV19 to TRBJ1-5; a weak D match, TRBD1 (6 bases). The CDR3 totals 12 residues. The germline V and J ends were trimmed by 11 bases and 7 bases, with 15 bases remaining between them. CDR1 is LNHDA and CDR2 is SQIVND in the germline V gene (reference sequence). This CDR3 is CAVAGARQPQHF. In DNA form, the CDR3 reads TGTGCCGTTGCAGGGGCTCGGCAGCCCCAGCATTTT.

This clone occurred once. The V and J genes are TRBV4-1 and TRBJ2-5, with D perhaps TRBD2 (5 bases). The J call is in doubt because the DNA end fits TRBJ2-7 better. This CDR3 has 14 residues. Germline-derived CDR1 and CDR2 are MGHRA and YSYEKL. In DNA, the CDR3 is TGCGCCAGCAGCCCTGAACTAGGCTCCTACGAGCAGTACTTC. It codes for CASSPELGSYEQYF.

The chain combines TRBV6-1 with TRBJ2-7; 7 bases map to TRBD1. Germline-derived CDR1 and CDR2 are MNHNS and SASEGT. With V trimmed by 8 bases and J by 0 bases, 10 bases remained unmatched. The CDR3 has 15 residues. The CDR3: CASRPPGDSSYEQYV. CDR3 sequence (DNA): TGTGCCAGCCGCCCCCCTGGGGACAGCTCCTACGAGCAGTACGTC.

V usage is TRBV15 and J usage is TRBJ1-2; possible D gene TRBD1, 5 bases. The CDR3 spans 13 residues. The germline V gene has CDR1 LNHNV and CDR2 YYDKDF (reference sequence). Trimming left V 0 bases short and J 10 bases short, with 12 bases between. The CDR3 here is CATSRDRQGVYTF. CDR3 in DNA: TGTGCCACCAGCAGAGATCGGCAGGGTGTCTACACCTTC.

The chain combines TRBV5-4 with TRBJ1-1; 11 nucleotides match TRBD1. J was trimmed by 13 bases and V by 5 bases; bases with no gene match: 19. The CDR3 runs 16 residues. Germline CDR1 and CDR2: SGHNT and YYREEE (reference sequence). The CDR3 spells CASRARTGGAPQDSFF. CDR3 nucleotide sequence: TGTGCCAGCAGGGCTCGGACAGGGGGCGCCCCCCAAGATAGTTTCTTT.

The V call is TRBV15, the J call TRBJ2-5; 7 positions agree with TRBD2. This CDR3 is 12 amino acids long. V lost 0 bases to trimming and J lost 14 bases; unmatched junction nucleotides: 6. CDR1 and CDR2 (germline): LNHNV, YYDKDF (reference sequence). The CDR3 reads CATSREGRVSYF. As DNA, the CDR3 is TGTGCCACCAGCAGAGAGGGGAGGGTCTCATACTTC.

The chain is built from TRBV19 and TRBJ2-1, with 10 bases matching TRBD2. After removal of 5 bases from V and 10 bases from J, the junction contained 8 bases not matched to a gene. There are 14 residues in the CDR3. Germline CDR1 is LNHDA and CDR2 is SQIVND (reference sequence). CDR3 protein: CASSAAGGRGEQFF. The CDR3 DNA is TGTGCCAGTAGTGCAGCGGGGGGGCGAGGGGAGCAGTTCTTC.

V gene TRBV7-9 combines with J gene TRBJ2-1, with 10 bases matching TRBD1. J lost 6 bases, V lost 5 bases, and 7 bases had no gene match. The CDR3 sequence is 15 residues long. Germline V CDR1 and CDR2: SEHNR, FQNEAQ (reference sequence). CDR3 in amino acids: CASSARGQGTNEQFF. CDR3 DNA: TGTGCCAGCAGCGCGCGGGGACAGGGGACCAATGAGCAGTTCTTC.

CDR3 loop: CASSQAGETTGELFF. DNA of the CDR3: TGCGCCAGCAGCCAAGCAGGGGAGACCACCGGGGAGCTGTTTTTT. The chain combines TRBV4-1 with TRBJ2-2; D perhaps matches TRBD1 (6 bases). V gave up 1 base and J gave up 4 bases, with 10 bases separating them. The CDR3 length is 15 residues. Looked up from germline, CDR1 is MGHRA and CDR2 is YSYEKL.

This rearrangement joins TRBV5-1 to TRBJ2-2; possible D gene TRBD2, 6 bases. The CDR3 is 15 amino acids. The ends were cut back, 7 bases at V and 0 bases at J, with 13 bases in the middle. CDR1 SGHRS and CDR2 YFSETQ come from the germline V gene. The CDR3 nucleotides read TGCGCCAGCCGCCCGGGAGCTGCGAACACCGGGGAGCTGTTTTTT. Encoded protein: CASRPGAANTGELFF.